This TCR beta chain emerged from a study of blood T cell repertoires in COVID-19. The wider study: Sites in the United States, Italy and Spain provided acute and convalescent COVID-19 samples. The analysed material was cDNA or gDNA that came from T cells, B-cell-depleted T cells, or PBMCs.

In the source study's methods: Estimates of nucleated cell counts were drawn from the amplification of reference gene primers. Measured with immunoSEQ multiplex PCR; TCRdb has only the in-frame clones, and not every one. V and J calls plus clone size are reproduced from that table; the DNA served to infer D and trimming. Among some 95,000 clones listed, roughly 90% were seen once. This clone was counted once. Germline lookup yields CDR1 SQVTM and CDR2 ANQGSEA. Trimming pared 7 bases from V and 0 bases from J, leaving 16 bases between. The CDR3 is 15 residues long. The J gene is TRBJ2-1, the V gene TRBV29-1; D may be TRBD2 (6 bases). Sequencing was performed on peripheral blood. This receptor was taken from a human donor with active COVID-19. The donor label of this sample is uncertain. CDR3 protein: CSAPGVASSYNEQFF. The CDR3 DNA reads TGCAGCGCCCCGGGGGTGGCGAGCTCCTACAATGAGCAGTTCTTC.